Listed below are T cell receptor beta chains from one sample, sequenced in a study of PD-1 blockade in classical Hodgkin lymphoma. Here immunoSEQ multiplex PCR was the method, and the copy in TCRdb shows in-frame clones only, minus some. The table lists approximately 98,000 clones, 80% to 90% of them singletons. Sample: peripheral blood mononuclear cells (PBMCs), taken before the second cycle of nivolumab. These receptors were obtained from a human donor with classical Hodgkin lymphoma. Both conserved end residues are part of each CDR3. D genes are given only for firm matches. Expanded clones are given a class, and other clones once, few, many or no size at all.

v_gene: TRBV28; abundance: .; d_gene: .; j_gene: TRBJ2-6; CDR3aa: CASSLSGANVLTF; CDR3nt: TGTGCCAGCAGTTTATCTGGGGCCAACGTCCTGACTTTC
v_gene: TRBV5-1; abundance: .; d_gene: .; j_gene: TRBJ1-3; CDR3aa: CASSFDSSPGSSGNTIYF; CDR3nt: TGCGCCAGCAGCTTTGACAGCTCTCCGGGGAGCTCTGGAAACACCATATATTTT
v_gene: TRBV2; abundance: .; d_gene: TRBD1; j_gene: TRBJ2-2; CDR3aa: CASRGDSTNTGELFF; CDR3nt: TGTGCCAGCAGGGGGGACAGCACGAACACCGGGGAGCTGTTTTTT
v_gene: TRBV4-3; abundance: .; d_gene: TRBD2; j_gene: TRBJ2-1; CDR3aa: CASSQAYSGIPYNEQFF; CDR3nt: TGCGCCAGCAGCCAAGCGTATAGCGGGATCCCCTACAATGAGCAGTTCTTC
v_gene: TRBV7-9; abundance: .; d_gene: TRBD2; j_gene: TRBJ2-6; CDR3aa: CASSSPTSGSYGANVLTF; CDR3nt: TGTGCCAGCAGCTCTCCGACTAGCGGGAGTTATGGGGCCAACGTCCTGACTTTC
v_gene: TRBV6-1; abundance: few; d_gene: .; j_gene: TRBJ2-6; CDR3aa: CASRIGGSGANVLTF; CDR3nt: TGTGCCTCAAGAATCGGGGGCTCTGGGGCCAACGTCCTGACTTTC
v_gene: TRBV14; abundance: .; d_gene: .; j_gene: TRBJ1-2; CDR3aa: CASSQVQGPYGYTF; CDR3nt: TGTGCCAGCAGCCAAGTACAGGGCCCATATGGCTACACCTTC
v_gene: TRBV28; abundance: .; d_gene: .; j_gene: TRBJ2-7; CDR3aa: CASSLAGTPKEEYF; CDR3nt: TGTGCCAGCAGTTTAGCTGGGACTCCGAAGGAAGAGTACTTC
v_gene: TRBV29-1; abundance: .; d_gene: TRBD1; j_gene: TRBJ2-1; CDR3aa: CSGSPGTGDNEQFF; CDR3nt: TGCAGCGGCTCGCCCGGGACAGGCGACAATGAGCAGTTCTTC
v_gene: TRBV27; abundance: .; d_gene: TRBD1; j_gene: TRBJ2-2; CDR3aa: CASSWARTGNTGELFF; CDR3nt: TGTGCCAGCAGTTGGGCTAGGACAGGAAACACCGGGGAGCTGTTTTTT
v_gene: TRBV6-5; abundance: .; d_gene: TRBD2; j_gene: TRBJ2-1; CDR3aa: CASRRLAGGPSEQFF; CDR3nt: TGTGCCAGCAGGCGACTAGCGGGAGGGCCAAGTGAGCAGTTCTTC